This T cell receptor beta chain stems from a study of human T cells and chemical hapten exposure. MiXCR was run by TCRdb on the RACE reads, yielding one entry per CDR3 protein. This sample has more than 150,000 distinct CDR3 sequences, with approximately 24% found just once. The time point: patch test 3, about 24 weeks after DPC sensitization. Regarding treatment: therapeutic diphenylcyclopropenone sensitization with weekly scalp DPC. CDR1 and CDR2 (germline): SGHAT, FQNNGV. The germline V and J ends were trimmed by 0 bases and 7 bases, with 7 bases remaining between them. This CDR3 has 13 amino acids. This clonotype was seen a few times.

The specimen comprised whole blood, sampled in connection with sensitization to the hapten diphenylcyclopropenone (DPC). The genes are TRBV11-2 and TRBJ2-1; a weak D match, TRBD2 (6 bases). The TCR originated in a woman in her forties with alopecia areata. Some clones in this sample may be carry-over from other donors' samples. This CDR3 is CASSLDRENEQFF. CDR3 DNA sequence: TGTGCCAGCAGCTTAGATCGGGAGAATGAGCAGTTCTTC.